This record looks at one T cell receptor beta chain sequence and its context. Antigen: not known. The sample originates from a study of cytomegalovirus exposure and HLA in healthy donors. Study summary: In an earlier analysis, 90 million to 130 million unique TCR beta sequences were found from some 170 million T cells.

Primers included in the PCR were 60 Vbeta and 13 Jbeta primers. Sequencing was performed with immunoSEQ multiplex PCR; in TCRdb, only in-frame clones are kept and a portion is missing. The sample has 90,000 or so clones; 70% to 85% are singletons. This CDR3 comprises 13 residues. Trimming shortened V by 2 bases and J by 7 bases, and 9 bases separated the two germline ends. CDR1 is MDHEN, CDR2 SYDVKM, per germline. Whole-study findings and limits: Owing to their indistinguishability, certain V segments, notably TRBV6-2 and TRBV6-3, were excluded. Most TCR beta V segments were productive about 87% or about 30% of the time in an earlier analysis.

This sequence originates from a man in his fifties or sixties in good health and CMV-seronegative. The rearrangement links TRBV28 to TRBJ1-5; unclear D gene. Specimen: PBMCs. The CDR3 DNA reads as TGTGCCAGCAGTTTAAGCCCCAAGCAGCCCCAGCATTTT. This encodes CASSLSPKQPQHF.